This TCR beta chain was found in a study of blood T cell repertoires in COVID-19. The overall study: Collection of acute and convalescent COVID-19 samples took place in the United States, Italy and Spain. From T cells, B-cell-depleted T cells, or PBMCs came the material, which was cDNA or gDNA.

In the study's own analysis: Scientists estimated how many nucleated cells there were by amplifying reference gene primers. Libraries were prepared by immunoSEQ multiplex PCR; TCRdb keeps only in-frame clonotypes and omits some of them. V, J and clone size derive from that table, while D and trimming were established from the DNA sequence. The sample has about 300,000 clones, around nine tenths seen once. Germline CDR1 reads SGHTA; CDR2 reads FQGNSA. The CDR3 extends over 13 amino acids. With 4 bases removed from V and 3 bases from J, the gap between germline ends came to 8 bases. The sample consisted of peripheral blood. This clonotype originated in a man aged 65-85 years with acute or convalescent COVID-19. The chain has TRBV7-2 and TRBJ2-3, with D possibly matching TRBD1 (5 bases). The CDR3 DNA sequence: TGTGCCAGCAGCTCTCAGGGAACAGATACGCAGTATTTT. It is translated as CASSSQGTDTQYF.